This T cell receptor (beta chain) was captured in a study of blood T cell repertoires in COVID-19. In the study overall: Spain, Italy and the United States supplied samples that represented acute and convalescent COVID-19. PBMCs, B-cell-depleted T cells, or T cells provided the cDNA or gDNA that made up the material.

Only in-frame clones appear in the TCRdb table, and some are missing; sequencing was by immunoSEQ multiplex PCR. The sample has fewer than 250,000 clones, about 88% seen once. The CDR3 is 14 residues long. V gave up 3 bases and J gave up 2 bases, with 11 bases separating them. The germline gives CDR1 LGHDT, CDR2 YNNKEL (reference sequence). Source material: peripheral blood. This TCR came from a woman in her thirties or forties who had recovered from COVID-19. The genes are TRBV3-1 (or the pseudogene TRBV3-2) and TRBJ2-7; possibly TRBD2 for D (6 bases). The CDR3 nucleotides are TGTGCCAGCAGCCAGTCTAGCGCAACCTACGAGCAGTACTTC. Residues: CASSQSSATYEQYF.